The 10 T cell receptor beta chains presented below share a single source sample, sequenced in a study of T cell responses to AZD1222 COVID-19 vaccine (dated by TCRdb to the early 2020s). The time point label corresponds to: baseline before first vaccination. Libraries were constructed by the immunoSEQ multiplex PCR assay. TCRdb's version of the immuneACCESS table is confined to in-frame rearrangements and falls short of the full clone set. An unresolved V gene accounts for under half of the shortfall where checked; the remainder is of unknown origin. This sample lists fewer than 110,000 clones; roughly 90% were detected once. The ten biggest clones cover roughly 6.5% of the sample. Material: peripheral blood, obtained on day 0 of AZD1222 vaccination. These receptors came from an adult in good health.

The chain has TRBV7-2 and TRBJ2-5; D possibly matches TRBD1 or TRBD2 (5 bases each). Per germline, CDR1 SGHTA and CDR2 FQGNSA. This CDR3 is built from 12 residues. The V and J ends lost 8 bases and 1 base respectively, with 8 bases between them. For the CDR3, the DNA is TGTGCCAGCCGGGACCTCCAAGAGACCCAGTACTTC. It codes for CASRDLQETQYF.

This clone was recorded a few times. J is TRBJ2-3 and V is TRBV25-1, with D maybe TRBD1 (5 bases). The V gene's germline CDR1 is MGHDK and CDR2 SYGVNS. V was cut by 0 bases and J by 9 bases, with 13 bases left in between. This CDR3 comprises 14 residues. The CDR3 DNA is TGTGCCAGCAGTGAATACCCTCCAGGGCTAACGCAGTATTTT. This codes for CASSEYPPGLTQYF.

The chain recombines TRBV29-1 with TRBJ1-1; TRBD1 is a possible D gene (6 bases). V gave up 7 bases and J gave up 2 bases, with 26 bases separating them. This CDR3 has 17 residues. Germline assignment: CDR1 SQVTM and CDR2 ANQGSEA. The CDR3 region has the DNA TGCAGCGGTGCTGGACAGCCCCTTCCAAACATTAACACTGAAGCTTTCTTT. Translated: CSGAGQPLPNINTEAFF.

The chain carries TRBV6-5 and TRBJ1-1, with D uncertain. V lost 7 bases, J lost 1 base, and 13 bases lay in between. The CDR3 totals 14 residues. Per germline, CDR1 MNHEY and CDR2 SVGAGI. CDR3 loop: CASKEGGANTEAFF. In DNA, the CDR3 is TGTGCCAGCAAAGAGGGCGGAGCGAACACTGAAGCTTTCTTT.

The chain couples TRBV10-3 to TRBJ2-3; the D gene is possibly TRBD2 (5 bases). From germline, CDR1 is ENHRY and CDR2 SYGVKD. This CDR3 is 17 amino acids long. V was trimmed by 4 bases and J by 4 bases, leaving 21 bases between them. CDR3 sequence reads: CAISGSGTGGPADTQYF. The CDR3 nucleotides are TGTGCCATCAGTGGTTCAGGAACCGGAGGCCCGGCAGATACGCAGTATTTT.

J is TRBJ2-7 and V is TRBV29-1; 7 nucleotides match TRBD1. CDR1 and CDR2 from the germline V gene are SQVTM and ANQGSEA. J lost 3 bases, V lost 7 bases, and 9 bases had no gene match. The CDR3 is 13 amino acids. The CDR3 DNA sequence: TGCAGCGCCTCTAAAGGGGGCGGCTACGAGCAGTACTTC. It translates to CSASKGGGYEQYF.

The chain links TRBV10-3 to TRBJ1-2; no clear D. Trimming removed 6 bases from V and 0 bases from J, with 14 bases in between. Germline CDR1 ENHRY, CDR2 SYGVKD. This CDR3 is 15 amino acids long. The DNA of the CDR3 is TGTGCCATCAGGATTAGTAGGGCAGCTAACTATGGCTACACCTTC. Translation gives CAIRISRAANYGYTF.

This clone was observed a handful of times. DNA for the CDR3: TGTGCCAGCAGTGTAAACATTGTGGGTGAGCAGTTCTTC. Translation gives CASSVNIVGEQFF. The gene calls are TRBV6-4 and TRBJ2-1, with D uncertain. The germline V gene encodes CDR1 MRHNA and CDR2 SNTAGT. Trimming left V 4 bases short and J 9 bases short, with 13 bases between. The CDR3 length is 13 residues.

The chain employs TRBV6-1 and TRBJ2-1; weak D call: TRBD2 (5 bases). V dropped 0 bases and J dropped 4 bases, with 16 bases sitting between them. The CDR3 has 17 residues. Germline CDR1 MNHNS, CDR2 SASEGT. CDR3 amino acids: CASSEATRRVAYNEQFF. In nucleotides, the CDR3 is TGTGCCAGCAGTGAAGCGACCAGGCGGGTGGCGTACAATGAGCAGTTCTTC.

The V and J genes are TRBV5-4 and TRBJ1-1; D gene ambiguous. In germline, CDR1 is SGHNT, CDR2 YYREEE (reference sequence). CDR3 length: 15 residues. V dropped 6 bases and J dropped 3 bases, with 18 bases sitting between them. The CDR3 reads CASTLSVGSDTEAFF. The CDR3 region has the DNA TGTGCCAGCACCCTTTCAGTAGGGTCTGACACTGAAGCTTTCTTT.